The T cell receptor beta chain described here comes from a study of beta chain features in type 1 diabetes. Study-wide results and caveats: VDJ junctions from type 1 diabetes patients carried fewer insertions and larger deletions. In comparison with healthy donors, patients had naive, central memory and Treg TCRB repertoires that appeared more similar. Among patients with Type 1 diabetes, TCRB CDR3s were moderately but significantly shorter in every one of the four CD4+ subsets.

The CDR3 extends over 13 amino acids. Deletions cut 0 bases from V and 3 bases from J, with 8 bases between. Germline V gene lookup returns CDR1 GTSNPN and CDR2 SVGIG (reference sequence). This clone was observed a handful of times. What it binds is unknown. The same CDR3 also results from other DNA sequences found in this sample. Since all of the isolated RNA was reverse transcribed, expressed TCRB transcripts were what got sequenced. Measured with immunoSEQ multiplex PCR; TCRdb has only the in-frame clones, and not every one. The table records more than 120,000 clones, 13% of them present only once. The V gene is TRBV30, the J gene TRBJ1-1; D ambiguous. The sample taken for sequencing was central memory CD4+ T cells from blood. The clonotype was recovered from a man in his late teens or twenties with type 1 diabetes. The CDR3 spells CAWSVISDTEAFF. The CDR3 bases are TGTGCCTGGAGTGTAATTTCGGACACTGAAGCTTTCTTT.